These T cell receptor beta chains were read from a single sample in a study of OX40 agonist ivuxolimab in advanced cancers. The table came from immunoSEQ multiplex PCR; TCRdb's copy has only in-frame clones and leaves some out. The data hold roughly 48,000 clones, with 75% to 85% observed a single time. Sample: CD4+ or CD8+ T cells sorted from blood, taken in a trial of the OX40 agonist ivuxolimab. The receptor source for this set is an adult with an advanced solid tumor such as melanoma, head and neck, liver or kidney cancer. Each CDR3 is given with its conserved first and last residue. A D gene is named only where the DNA matches it firmly. Some rows mark clone size as missing; the rest say once, few, many or name a class of expanded clone.

>-|-|TRBV7-9|TRBJ1-3
CASSLDSSGNTIYF
TGTGCCAGCAGCTTGGACAGCTCTGGAAACACCATATATTTT
>-|TRBD2|TRBV9|TRBJ2-3
CASSVGTSADTQYF
TGTGCCAGCAGCGTAGGAACTAGCGCAGATACGCAGTATTTT
>-|-|TRBV11-2|TRBJ2-2
CASSSTSGSIANTGELFF
TGTGCCAGCAGCTCTACCTCCGGGTCCATCGCGAACACCGGGGAGCTGTTTTTT
>few|-|TRBV4-1|TRBJ2-7
CASSNLPATYEQYF
TGCGCCAGCAGCAACCTGCCCGCGACCTACGAGCAGTACTTC
>once|TRBD1|TRBV5-1|TRBJ1-2
CASSLAEGGTYDYTF
TGCGCCAGCAGCTTGGCCGAAGGGGGCACATATGACTACACCTTC
>-|-|TRBV19|TRBJ2-1
CASKHLGDGQNEQFF
TGTGCCAGTAAACACCTCGGGGACGGCCAGAATGAGCAGTTCTTC
>-|TRBD2|TRBV12-5|TRBJ2-1
CASAVAGANEQFF
TGTGCTAGTGCCGTAGCGGGAGCAAATGAGCAGTTCTTC
>-|TRBD1|TRBV19|TRBJ1-2
CASSRSERQGGNYGYTF
TGTGCCAGTAGTAGATCCGAACGACAGGGGGGAAACTATGGCTACACCTTC
>once|TRBD1|TRBV7-9|TRBJ2-2
CASSQGQGRGLVGELFF
TGTGCCAGCAGCCAGGGACAGGGGCGCGGGCTAGTCGGGGAGCTGTTTTTT
>few|TRBD2|TRBV7-3|TRBJ2-1
CASSVGTSAGRDEQFF
TGTGCCAGCAGCGTGGGGACTAGCGCCGGGAGGGATGAGCAGTTCTTC
>-|-|TRBV10-2|TRBJ2-7
CASSEPAVSSYEQYF
TGCGCCAGCAGTGAACCAGCGGTAAGCTCCTACGAGCAGTACTTC
>-|-|TRBV12-5|TRBJ1-5
CASGPQRGRWHF
TGTGCTAGTGGCCCTCAACGGGGGCGATGGCATTTT
>-|-|TRBV27|TRBJ2-3
CASNSGPLRTQYF
TGTGCCAGCAATTCGGGTCCCCTGAGGACGCAGTATTTT
>-|-|TRBV15|TRBJ1-4
CATSRPRGGDWATNEKLFF
TGTGCCACCAGCAGACCCAGGGGAGGGGACTGGGCAACTAATGAAAAACTGTTTTTT
>-|-|TRBV7-2|TRBJ2-1
CASSLAVDNAEQFF
TGTGCCAGCAGCTTAGCAGTCGACAACGCTGAGCAGTTCTTC
>once|-|TRBV27|TRBJ1-2
CASSSAGAWDGYTF
TGTGCCAGCAGTTCGGCAGGGGCCTGGGATGGCTACACCTTC
>few|-|TRBV5-8|TRBJ2-3
CASSAHMGLGRYF
TGTGCCAGCAGCGCCCACATGGGGTTAGGCCGCTATTTT
>-|TRBD1|TRBV5-1|TRBJ2-1
CASSWDRGPREQFF
TGCGCCAGCAGCTGGGACAGGGGACCCCGAGAGCAGTTCTTC
>-|-|TRBV5-1|TRBJ2-7
CASSSSQLSPILSYEQYF
TGCGCCAGCAGCTCCTCCCAGTTGTCACCAATTCTCTCCTACGAGCAGTACTTC
>-|-|TRBV10-3|TRBJ2-7
CAIRPTGGIYEQYF
TGTGCCATCAGGCCCACGGGGGGCATTTACGAGCAGTACTTC
>-|-|TRBV5-6|TRBJ2-7
CASSLVRGGEQYF
TGTGCCAGCAGCTTAGTCAGGGGTGGCGAGCAGTACTTC
>-|-|TRBV7-9|TRBJ1-1
CASSPHPNAEAFF
TGTGCCAGCAGCCCACACCCGAACGCTGAAGCTTTCTTT
>-|-|TRBV5-8|TRBJ1-4
CASSFFLGRGSNIEKLFF
TGTGCCAGCAGCTTTTTTCTGGGCCGGGGATCTAATATTGAAAAACTGTTTTTT
>-|TRBD1|TRBV15|TRBJ1-4
CATSRGGGQDNEKLFF
TGTGCCACCAGCAGAGGAGGGGGACAGGATAATGAAAAACTGTTTTTT
>-|-|TRBV19|TRBJ2-2
CASSPRGTQNTGELFF
TGTGCCAGTAGTCCTAGGGGGACACAGAACACCGGGGAGCTGTTTTTT
>-|TRBD2|TRBV6-5|TRBJ2-3
CASSQTSGSPDTQYF
TGTGCCAGCAGCCAAACTAGCGGGAGCCCAGATACGCAGTATTTT
>-|-|TRBV9|TRBJ2-1
CASSVDGLAYNEQFF
TGTGCCAGCAGCGTAGACGGGCTAGCGTACAATGAGCAGTTCTTC
>-|-|TRBV15|TRBJ2-2
CATSRDMTPGELFF
TGTGCCACCAGCAGAGATATGACCCCCGGGGAGCTGTTTTTT
>once|TRBD2|TRBV7-3|TRBJ2-1
CASSTPGGANEQFF
TGTGCCAGCAGCACCCCGGGAGGTGCCAATGAGCAGTTCTTC
>-|TRBD1|TRBV11-2|TRBJ1-5
CASSLGQDLRPQHF
TGTGCCAGCAGCCTAGGACAGGACCTAAGGCCCCAGCATTTT
>once|-|TRBV2|TRBJ2-1
CASSAGAGGVYNEQFF
TGTGCCAGCAGTGCCGGGGCCGGGGGAGTTTACAATGAGCAGTTCTTC
>-|-|TRBV2|TRBJ2-3
CASGRASTDTQYF
TGTGCCAGCGGGCGTGCTAGCACAGATACGCAGTATTTT
>-|TRBD2|TRBV6-6|TRBJ2-7
CASSYAGTSGTYEQYF
TGTGCCAGCAGTTACGCCGGGACTAGCGGTACCTACGAGCAGTACTTC
>-|-|TRBV27|TRBJ1-6
CASSSQMTGYNSPLHF
TGTGCCAGCAGTTCCCAGATGACAGGCTATAATTCACCCCTCCACTTT
>-|-|TRBV11-2|TRBJ2-1
CASSSLGTNEQFF
TGTGCCAGCAGCTCTCTCGGGACCAATGAGCAGTTCTTC
>-|-|TRBV9|TRBJ1-2
CASSVRGVYGYTF
TGTGCCAGCAGCGTACGGGGAGTCTATGGCTACACCTTC
>-|TRBD2|TRBV9|TRBJ2-3
CASKGAGGTDTQYF
TGTGCCAGCAAGGGAGCGGGAGGCACAGATACGCAGTATTTT
>-|-|TRBV7-6|TRBJ1-2
CAVEGVQGYTF
TGTGCCGTAGAGGGGGTCCAAGGCTACACCTTC
>-|TRBD1|TRBV18|TRBJ2-2
CASSPRSDRGFPGELFF
TGTGCCAGCTCACCACGGAGTGACAGGGGCTTTCCCGGGGAGCTGTTTTTT
>-|-|TRBV7-2|TRBJ1-1
CASSLEMNTEAFF
TGTGCCAGCAGCTTAGAAATGAACACTGAAGCTTTCTTT
>few|TRBD1|TRBV12-5|TRBJ2-7
CASGLGQGRDEQYF
TGTGCTAGTGGTTTGGGACAGGGAAGGGACGAGCAGTACTTC
>once|-|TRBV5-6|TRBJ1-1
CASSLVQLNTEAFF
TGTGCCAGCAGCTTGGTGCAGTTGAACACTGAAGCTTTCTTT
>few|-|TRBV12-5|TRBJ1-1
CASGLVGRWDTNTEAFF
TGTGCTAGTGGTTTGGTAGGGCGGTGGGACACGAACACTGAAGCTTTCTTT
>-|-|TRBV29-1|TRBJ2-3
CSVVRGTDTQYF
TGCAGCGTTGTTCGGGGAACAGATACGCAGTATTTT
>-|-|TRBV29-1|TRBJ1-2
CSVEVRKGGYTF
TGCAGCGTTGAGGTACGGAAGGGCGGCTACACCTTC
>-|TRBD1|TRBV2|TRBJ2-6
CAGAEGGIRANVLTF
TGTGCCGGGGCCGAAGGGGGCATCAGGGCCAACGTCCTGACTTTC
>-|-|TRBV10-3|TRBJ2-1
CAISESTPRLNNEQFF
TGTGCCATCAGTGAGTCGACTCCGAGGCTTAACAATGAGCAGTTCTTC
>-|TRBD2|TRBV5-1|TRBJ2-5
CASSFGLEVFLETQYF
TGCGCCAGCAGCTTTGGACTAGAGGTATTTTTGGAGACCCAGTACTTC
>-|TRBD1|TRBV2|TRBJ2-5
CASRNSGGWQETQYF
TGTGCCAGCAGGAATTCAGGGGGCTGGCAAGAGACCCAGTACTTC
>-|-|TRBV7-2|TRBJ1-1
CASSLSGTQNTEAFF
TGTGCCAGCAGCTTATCAGGGACACAGAACACTGAAGCTTTCTTT
>-|TRBD1|TRBV27|TRBJ1-3
CASRLGTDSGNTIYF
TGTGCCAGCAGACTCGGGACAGACTCTGGAAACACCATATATTTT
>-|-|TRBV5-6|TRBJ1-1
CASSQFFTGLGNSEAFF
TGTGCCAGCAGCCAATTTTTTACAGGGCTCGGTAACTCTGAAGCTTTCTTT
>-|TRBD2|TRBV19|TRBJ2-3
CASTPGSGGTDTQYF
TGTGCCAGTACTCCGGGGAGCGGGGGCACAGATACGCAGTATTTT